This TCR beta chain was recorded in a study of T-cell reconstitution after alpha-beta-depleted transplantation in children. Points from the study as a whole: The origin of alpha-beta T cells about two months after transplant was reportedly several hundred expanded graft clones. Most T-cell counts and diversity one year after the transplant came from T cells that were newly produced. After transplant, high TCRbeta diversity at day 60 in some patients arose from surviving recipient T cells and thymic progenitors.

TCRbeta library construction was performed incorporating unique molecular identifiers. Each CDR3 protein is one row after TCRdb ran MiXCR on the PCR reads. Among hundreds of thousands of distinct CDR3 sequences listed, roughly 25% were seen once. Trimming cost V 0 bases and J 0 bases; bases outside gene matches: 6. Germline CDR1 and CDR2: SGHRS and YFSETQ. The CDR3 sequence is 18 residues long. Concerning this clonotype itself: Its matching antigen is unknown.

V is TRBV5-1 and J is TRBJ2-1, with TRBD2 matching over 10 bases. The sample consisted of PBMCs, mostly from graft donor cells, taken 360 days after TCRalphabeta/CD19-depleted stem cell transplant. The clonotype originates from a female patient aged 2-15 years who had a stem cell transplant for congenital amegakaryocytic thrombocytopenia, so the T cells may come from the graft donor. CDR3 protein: CASSLGLAGKSSYNEQFF. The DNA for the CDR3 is TGCGCCAGCAGCTTGGGACTAGCGGGTAAGAGCTCCTACAATGAGCAGTTCTTC.